Below, 2 T cell receptor beta chains from the same sample are listed, as sequenced in a study of human T cells and chemical hapten exposure. Time point given: patch test 1, 2 weeks after DPC sensitization. The treatment: therapeutic diphenylcyclopropenone sensitization with weekly scalp DPC. TCRdb used MiXCR to reprocess the RACE reads, holding one entry per CDR3 protein. The data contain 50,000 or so distinct CDR3 sequences, approximately 9.1% of them singletons. The specimen was whole blood, collected in connection with sensitization to the hapten diphenylcyclopropenone (DPC). The receptor source for this set is a woman aged 45 to 65 with alopecia areata. Some clones in this sample may be carry-over from other donors' samples.

At least ten counts were recorded for this clonotype. V gene TRBV7-2 combines with J gene TRBJ2-3; TRBD2 aligns across 12 bases. The CDR3 consists of 16 residues. The germline gives CDR1 SGHTA, CDR2 FQGNSA. V shed 5 bases and J 1 base; nucleotides not matched to a gene: 4. CDR3 nucleotides: TGTGCCAGCAGCCCAGGGACTAGCGGGCGCACAGATACGCAGTATTTT. Translating gives CASSPGTSGRTDTQYF.

Many counts were recorded for this clonotype. Here the CDR3 reads CASSFPRDTYISGANVLTF. For the CDR3, the DNA is TGTGCCAGCAGCTTCCCCAGGGACACATACATATCTGGGGCCAACGTCCTGACTTTC. The V and J genes are TRBV7-9 and TRBJ2-6, with a possible D match to TRBD1 (6 bases). V was clipped by 3 bases and J by 1 base, with 19 bases between them. Germline CDR1 reads SEHNR; CDR2 reads FQNEAQ (reference sequence). The CDR3 is made up of 19 amino acids.